A selection of T cell receptor beta chains follows, all from one sample in a study of TIL therapy for anti-PD-1-resistant metastatic lung cancer. The protocol was immunoSEQ multiplex PCR, while the TCRdb copy is restricted to in-frame clones and leaves out a portion. The data show 2,500 or so clones, with 73% seen just once and 16% held by the top ten. Sequenced here: tumor tissue, sampled at baseline. These receptors all stem from a person between 25 and 79 years old with non-small cell lung cancer. Some clones in this sample may be carry-over from other donors' samples. CDR3s include the opening cysteine and the closing phenylalanine or tryptophan. D genes are given only for firm matches. Size is omitted from some rows. Given values are once, few, many or a class for expanded clones.

>12|few|TRBV10-2|TRBJ1-6|-
TGCGCCAGCAGTGCATATAATTCACCCCTCCACTTT
CASSAYNSPLHF
>14|few|TRBV6-6|TRBJ1-2|-
TGTGCCAGCAGTCCCACGGGACAAGCTTTCGGCTACACCTTC
CASSPTGQAFGYTF
>19|few|TRBV27|TRBJ2-2|TRBD2
TGTGCCAGCAGTTTAGGCTGGCTAGCGGGGGGGCCTCGCACCGGGGAGCTGTTTTTT
CASSLGWLAGGPRTGELFF
>15|-|TRBV5-1|TRBJ2-3|TRBD2
TGCGCCAGCACCAAGGGACTAGCGGGTTCAGATACGCAGTATTTT
CASTKGLAGSDTQYF
>15|-|TRBV7-2|TRBJ2-5|-
TGTGCCAGCAGCTTAGAGCTACCCCCCGGGGAGACCCAGTACTTC
CASSLELPPGETQYF
>15|-|TRBV7-9|TRBJ2-3|-
TGTGCCAGCAGCTTAGTTATCTCAGGGGAAGATACGCAGTATTTT
CASSLVISGEDTQYF
>15|once|TRBV7-2|TRBJ2-1|-
TGTGCCGGCAGCCCCGAGGTTGGGACCTACAATGAGCAGTTCTTC
CAGSPEVGTYNEQFF
>16|-|TRBV9|TRBJ2-1|TRBD2
TGTGCCAGCAGTCACTCTGGGGCGGGAGGGTACAATGAGCAGTTCTTC
CASSHSGAGGYNEQFF
>12|-|TRBV6-6|TRBJ2-3|-
TGTGCCAGCAGCTCGGTTTCAGATACGCAGTATTTT
CASSSVSDTQYF
>17|once|TRBV5-1|TRBJ2-5|TRBD2
TGCGCCAGCAGCCCGTCCCCTAGCGGGTACTCGGGAGAGACCCAGTACTTC
CASSPSPSGYSGETQYF
>15|-|TRBV7-2|TRBJ2-7|TRBD2
TGTGCCAGCAGCCCGGGACTAGCGGGGGCCTACGAGCAGTACTTC
CASSPGLAGAYEQYF
>16|-|TRBV28|TRBJ1-4|TRBD1
TGTGCCAGCAGGGTCCCCACGGGGACAGGGTATGAAAAACTGTTTTTT
CASRVPTGTGYEKLFF
>12|few|TRBV19|TRBJ2-7|-
TGTGCCAGTAGTATAGGTGACACCGAGCAGTACTTC
CASSIGDTEQYF
>15|-|TRBV28|TRBJ2-1|TRBD2
TGTGCCAGCAGTTTACTAGCGGGAGGTAACAATGAGCAGTTCTTC
CASSLLAGGNNEQFF
>13|-|TRBV5-1|TRBJ2-3|-
TGCGCCAGCAGCTTGGACGGAGCAGATACGCAGTATTTT
CASSLDGADTQYF
>13|-|TRBV2|TRBJ2-3|-
TGTGCCAGCAGTGCCACACTCGCAGATACGCAGTATTTT
CASSATLADTQYF
>19|-|TRBV19|TRBJ1-1|-
TGTGCCAGTCTGGCCCCTCGTTGGGCAGGGAGATTCCCGAACACTGAAGCTTTCTTT
CASLAPRWAGRFPNTEAFF
>17|few|TRBV19|TRBJ2-1|TRBD2
TGTGCCAGTAGTCCGATTAGCGGGAGGGACTCCTACAATGAGCAGTTCTTC
CASSPISGRDSYNEQFF
>14|-|TRBV5-4|TRBJ1-6|-
TGTGCCAGCCGGGTGGGGGCGCCGAATTCACCCCTCCACTTT
CASRVGAPNSPLHF
>17|-|TRBV4-1|TRBJ1-1|-
TGCGCCAGCAGCCAGGGACGGGAGTCGGCAGTGAACACTGAAGCTTTCTTT
CASSQGRESAVNTEAFF
>16|-|TRBV6-5|TRBJ1-6|-
TGTGCCAGCAGTTACGGCGGGAGCCCCATAATTTCACCCCTCCACTTT
CASSYGGSPIISPLHF
>14|-|TRBV5-4|TRBJ2-3|-
TGTGCCAGCAGCGTGGGGATGTCCACGAATACGCAGTATTTT
CASSVGMSTNTQYF
>15|-|TRBV28|TRBJ2-5|TRBD1
TGTGCCAGCAGTCCCCTACAGGGGGCCCCGGAGACCCAGTACTTC
CASSPLQGAPETQYF
>16|-|TRBV28|TRBJ2-1|TRBD2
TGTGCCAGCAGTACTATAGCGGGCGCGATGGGGGATGAGCAGTTCTTC
CASSTIAGAMGDEQFF
>13|-|TRBV6-1|TRBJ2-4|-
TGTGCCAGCATTGCGCTAGCCAAAAACATTCAGTACTTC
CASIALAKNIQYF
>14|-|TRBV7-9|TRBJ2-7|TRBD2
TGTGCCAGCAGCTTAGCTAGCGGGGGATACGAGCAGTACTTC
CASSLASGGYEQYF
>16|once|TRBV7-8|TRBJ2-1|-
TGTGCCAGCAGCTCCCCCGGTGGCCCGGGAAACAATGAGCAGTTCTTC
CASSSPGGPGNNEQFF
>14|-|TRBV19|TRBJ2-5|-
TGTGCCAGTAGTACCCAACAGGTGGGGGAGACCCAGTACTTC
CASSTQQVGETQYF
>16|-|TRBV7-6|TRBJ2-2|-
TGTGCCAGCAGCTCCATAGGTGGGGGTGACACCGGGGAGCTGTTTTTT
CASSSIGGGDTGELFF
>16|-|TRBV25-1|TRBJ2-1|TRBD2
TGTGCCAGCAGTGAATACCTACTAGCGGAGATCAATGAGCAGTTCTTC
CASSEYLLAEINEQFF
>15|few|TRBV5-1|TRBJ2-1|-
TGCGCCAGCAGCTTGGATGGGTCGAGACTACATGAGCAGTTCTTC
CASSLDGSRLHEQFF
>16|-|TRBV9|TRBJ2-2|TRBD1
TGTGCCAGCAGCGTAGCGGCGACAGGGGGGGCCGGGGAGCTGTTTTTT
CASSVAATGGAGELFF